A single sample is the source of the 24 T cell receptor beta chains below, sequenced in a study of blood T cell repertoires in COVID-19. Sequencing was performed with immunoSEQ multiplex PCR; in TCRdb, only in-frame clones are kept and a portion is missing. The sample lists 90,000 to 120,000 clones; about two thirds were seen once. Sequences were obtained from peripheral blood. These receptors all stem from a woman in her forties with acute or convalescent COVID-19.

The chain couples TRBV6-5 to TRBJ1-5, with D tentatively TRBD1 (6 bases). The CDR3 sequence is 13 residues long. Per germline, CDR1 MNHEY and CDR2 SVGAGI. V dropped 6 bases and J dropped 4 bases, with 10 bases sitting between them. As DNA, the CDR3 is TGTGCCAGCAGAAGGGACAATAATCAGCCCCAGCATTTT. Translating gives CASRRDNNQPQHF.

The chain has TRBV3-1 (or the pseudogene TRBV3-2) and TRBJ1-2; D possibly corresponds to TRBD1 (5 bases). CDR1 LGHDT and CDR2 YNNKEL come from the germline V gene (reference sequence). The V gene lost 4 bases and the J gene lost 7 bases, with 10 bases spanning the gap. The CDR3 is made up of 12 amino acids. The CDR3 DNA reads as TGTGCCAGCAGCCTAGCCGGGGGTGGCTACACCTTC. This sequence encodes CASSLAGGGYTF.

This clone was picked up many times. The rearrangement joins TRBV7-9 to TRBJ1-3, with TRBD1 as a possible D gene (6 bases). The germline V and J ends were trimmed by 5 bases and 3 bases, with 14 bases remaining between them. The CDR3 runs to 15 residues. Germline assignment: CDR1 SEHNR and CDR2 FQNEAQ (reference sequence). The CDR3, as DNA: TGTGCCAGCAGCCACCCGGACAGTTATGGAAACACCATATATTTT. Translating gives CASSHPDSYGNTIYF.

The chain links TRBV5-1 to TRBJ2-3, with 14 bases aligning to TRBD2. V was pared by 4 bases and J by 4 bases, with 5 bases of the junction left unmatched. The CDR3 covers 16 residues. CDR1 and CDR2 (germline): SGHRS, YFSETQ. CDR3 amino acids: CASSAGLAGASDTQYF. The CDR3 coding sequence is TGCGCCAGCAGCGCGGGACTAGCGGGGGCATCAGATACGCAGTATTTT.

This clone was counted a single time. The CDR3 DNA sequence: TGTGCCAGCAGACTGGACAGGGAAAGAACCCCCTCCTACGAGCAGTACTTC. Translation gives CASRLDRERTPSYEQYF. The V and J genes are TRBV7-7 and TRBJ2-7; TRBD1 matches at 8 bases. Unmatched junction bases numbered 13, after V lost 6 bases and J lost 0 bases. The CDR3 loop spans 17 amino acids. Germline V lookup: CDR1 SSHAT, CDR2 FNYEAQ (reference sequence).

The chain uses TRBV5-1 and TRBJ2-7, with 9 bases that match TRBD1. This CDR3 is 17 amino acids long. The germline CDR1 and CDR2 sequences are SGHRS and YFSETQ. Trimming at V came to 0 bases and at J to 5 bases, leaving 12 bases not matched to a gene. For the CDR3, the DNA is TGCGCCAGCAGCTTGGCGAGGTTACCGGGACAGGGAAACGAGCAGTACTTC. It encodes CASSLARLPGQGNEQYF. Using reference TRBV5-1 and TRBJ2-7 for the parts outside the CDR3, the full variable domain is KAGVTQTPRYLIKTRGQQVTLSCSPISGHRSVSWYQQTPGQGLQFLFEYFSETQRNKGNFPGRFSGRQFSNSRSEMNVSTLELGDSALYLCASSLARLPGQGNEQYFGPGTRLTVT.

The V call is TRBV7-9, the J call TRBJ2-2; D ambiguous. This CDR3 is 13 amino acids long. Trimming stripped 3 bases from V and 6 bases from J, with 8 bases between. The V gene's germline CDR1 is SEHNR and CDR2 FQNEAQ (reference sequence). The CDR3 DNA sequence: TGTGCCAGCAGCTTTTCGAGGCCCGGGGAGCTGTTTTTT. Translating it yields CASSFSRPGELFF.

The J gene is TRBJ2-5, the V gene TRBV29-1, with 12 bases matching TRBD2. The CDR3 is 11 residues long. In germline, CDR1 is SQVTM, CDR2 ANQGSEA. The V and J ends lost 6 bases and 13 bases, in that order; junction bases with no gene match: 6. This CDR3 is CSVASGGAGYF. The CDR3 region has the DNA TGCAGCGTCGCTAGCGGGGGGGCCGGGTACTTC.

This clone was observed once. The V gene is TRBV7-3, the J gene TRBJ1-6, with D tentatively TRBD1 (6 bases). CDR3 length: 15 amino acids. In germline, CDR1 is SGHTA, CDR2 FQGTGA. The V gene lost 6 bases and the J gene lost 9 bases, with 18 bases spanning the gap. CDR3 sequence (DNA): TGTGCCAGCAGTCCTAGAACAGGGAAGGCTTCACCCCTCCACTTT. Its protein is CASSPRTGKASPLHF.

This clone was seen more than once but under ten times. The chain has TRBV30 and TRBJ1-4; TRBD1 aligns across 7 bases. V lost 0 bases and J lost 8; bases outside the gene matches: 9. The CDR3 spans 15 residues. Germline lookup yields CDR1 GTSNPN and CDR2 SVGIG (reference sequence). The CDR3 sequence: CAWSVYVGQPEKLFF. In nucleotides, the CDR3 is TGTGCCTGGAGTGTATATGTGGGACAGCCCGAAAAACTGTTTTTT.

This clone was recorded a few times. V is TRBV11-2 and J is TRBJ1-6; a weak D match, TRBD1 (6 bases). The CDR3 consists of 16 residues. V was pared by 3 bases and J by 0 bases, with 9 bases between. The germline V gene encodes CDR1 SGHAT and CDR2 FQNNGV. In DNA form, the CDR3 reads TGTGCCAGCAGCTTCCAGGGGAGCTCCTATAATTCACCCCTCCACTTT. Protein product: CASSFQGSSYNSPLHF.

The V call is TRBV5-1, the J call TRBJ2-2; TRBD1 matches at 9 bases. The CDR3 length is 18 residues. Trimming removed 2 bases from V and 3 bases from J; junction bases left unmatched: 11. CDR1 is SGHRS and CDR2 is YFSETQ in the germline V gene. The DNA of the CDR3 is TGCGCCAGCAGCTTTGTTAGAAGCGACAGGGGGTACACCGGGGAGCTGTTTTTT. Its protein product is CASSFVRSDRGYTGELFF.

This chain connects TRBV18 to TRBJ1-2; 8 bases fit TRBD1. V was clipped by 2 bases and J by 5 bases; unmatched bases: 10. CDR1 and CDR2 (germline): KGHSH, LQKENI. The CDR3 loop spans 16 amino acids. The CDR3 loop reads CASSPFGPGGAYGYTF. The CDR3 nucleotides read TGTGCCAGCTCACCATTTGGGCCAGGGGGCGCTTATGGCTACACCTTC.

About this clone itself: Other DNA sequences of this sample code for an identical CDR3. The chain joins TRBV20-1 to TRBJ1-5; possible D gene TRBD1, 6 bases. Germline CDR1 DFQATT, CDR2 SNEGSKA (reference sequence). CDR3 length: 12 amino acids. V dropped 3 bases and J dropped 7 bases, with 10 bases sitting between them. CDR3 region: CSASAGGQPQHF. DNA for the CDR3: TGCAGTGCTAGTGCGGGGGGCCAGCCCCAGCATTTT.

CDR3 DNA: TGCGCCAGCAGTGATCTTGGCAGGGGGCCCCCTGGTTATGGCTACACCTTC. The encoded protein is CASSDLGRGPPGYGYTF. J is TRBJ1-2 and V is TRBV10-2; 8 bases line up with TRBD1. CDR1 is WSHSY and CDR2 is SAAADI in the germline V gene. After removal of 3 bases from V and 5 bases from J, the junction contained 14 bases not matched to a gene. CDR3 length: 17 amino acids.

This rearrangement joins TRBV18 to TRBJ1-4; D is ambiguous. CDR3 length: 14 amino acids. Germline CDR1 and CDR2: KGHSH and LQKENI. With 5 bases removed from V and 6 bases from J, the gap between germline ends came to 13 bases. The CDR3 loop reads CASSSQRSDEKLFF. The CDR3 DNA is TGTGCCAGCTCATCACAGAGGTCCGATGAAAAACTGTTTTTT. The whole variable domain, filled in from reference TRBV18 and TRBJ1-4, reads NAGVMQNPRHLVRRRGQEARLRCSPMKGHSHVYWYRQLPEEGLKFMVYLQKENIIDESGMPKERFSAEFPKEGPSILRIQQVVRGDSAAYFCASSSQRSDEKLFFGSGTQLSVL.

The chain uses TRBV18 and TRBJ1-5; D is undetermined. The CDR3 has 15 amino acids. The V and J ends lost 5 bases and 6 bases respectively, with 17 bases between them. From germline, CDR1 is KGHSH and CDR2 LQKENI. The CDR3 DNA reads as TGTGCCAGCTCATCAAACTCCGGGGATGCTCAGCCCCAGCATTTT. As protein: CASSSNSGDAQPQHF. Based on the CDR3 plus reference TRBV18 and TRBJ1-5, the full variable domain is NAGVMQNPRHLVRRRGQEARLRCSPMKGHSHVYWYRQLPEEGLKFMVYLQKENIIDESGMPKERFSAEFPKEGPSILRIQQVVRGDSAAYFCASSSNSGDAQPQHFGDGTRLSIL.

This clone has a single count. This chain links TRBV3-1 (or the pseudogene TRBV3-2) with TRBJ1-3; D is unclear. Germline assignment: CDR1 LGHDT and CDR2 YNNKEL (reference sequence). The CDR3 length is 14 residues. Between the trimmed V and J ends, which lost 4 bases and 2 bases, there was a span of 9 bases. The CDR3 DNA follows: TGTGCCAGCAGCCCGACGAGCGCTGGAAACACCATATATTTT. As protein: CASSPTSAGNTIYF.

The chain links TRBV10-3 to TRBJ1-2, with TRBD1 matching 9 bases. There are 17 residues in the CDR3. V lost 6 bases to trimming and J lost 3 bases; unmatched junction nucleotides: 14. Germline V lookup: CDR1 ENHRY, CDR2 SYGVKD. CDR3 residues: CAISQPGQGPRDYGYTF. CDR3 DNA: TGTGCCATCAGCCAACCGGGACAGGGTCCTCGTGACTATGGCTACACCTTC.

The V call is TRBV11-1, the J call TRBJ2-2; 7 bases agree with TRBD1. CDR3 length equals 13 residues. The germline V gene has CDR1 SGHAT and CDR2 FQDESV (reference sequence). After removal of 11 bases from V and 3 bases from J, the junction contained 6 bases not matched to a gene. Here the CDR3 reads CAFRDRYTGELFF. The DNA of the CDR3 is TGTGCCTTTCGGGACAGATACACCGGGGAGCTGTTTTTT.

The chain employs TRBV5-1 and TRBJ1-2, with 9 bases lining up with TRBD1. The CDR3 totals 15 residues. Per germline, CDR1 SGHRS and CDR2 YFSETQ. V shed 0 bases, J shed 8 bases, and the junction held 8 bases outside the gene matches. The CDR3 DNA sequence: TGCGCCAGCAGCTTGGTTACAGGGGGCGATTCGGGCTACACCTTC. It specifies CASSLVTGGDSGYTF. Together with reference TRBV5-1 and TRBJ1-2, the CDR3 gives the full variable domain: KAGVTQTPRYLIKTRGQQVTLSCSPISGHRSVSWYQQTPGQGLQFLFEYFSETQRNKGNFPGRFSGRQFSNSRSEMNVSTLELGDSALYLCASSLVTGGDSGYTFGSGTRLTVV.

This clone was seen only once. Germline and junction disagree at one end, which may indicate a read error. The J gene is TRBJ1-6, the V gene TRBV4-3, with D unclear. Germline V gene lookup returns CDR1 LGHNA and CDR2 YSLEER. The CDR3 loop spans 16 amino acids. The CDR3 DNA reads TGCGCCAGCAACCAAGAGCTATGGGCCCCAAATTCACCCCTCCACTTT. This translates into CASNQELWAPNSPLHF.

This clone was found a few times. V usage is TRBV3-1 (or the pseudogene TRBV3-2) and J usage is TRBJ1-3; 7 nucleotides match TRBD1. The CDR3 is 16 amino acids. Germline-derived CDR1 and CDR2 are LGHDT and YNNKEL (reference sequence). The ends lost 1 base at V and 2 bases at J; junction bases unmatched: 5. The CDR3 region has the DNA TGTGCCAGCAGCCAAGTCCCCGGGACAGCTGGAAACACCATATATTTT. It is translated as CASSQVPGTAGNTIYF.

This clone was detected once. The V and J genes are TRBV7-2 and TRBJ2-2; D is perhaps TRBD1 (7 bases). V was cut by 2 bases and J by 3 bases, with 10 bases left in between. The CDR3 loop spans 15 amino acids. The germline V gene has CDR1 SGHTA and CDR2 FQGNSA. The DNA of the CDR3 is TGTGCCAGCAGCTTACAGGGGGAGGACACCGGGGAGCTGTTTTTT. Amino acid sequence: CASSLQGEDTGELFF.